This T cell receptor (beta chain) was captured in a study of OX40 agonist ivuxolimab in advanced cancers. For context, the study as a whole: Ivuxolimab was an agonistic, fully human IgG2 monoclonal antibody directed against OX40 (CD134), a costimulatory receptor. Intravenous ivuxolimab was administered to patients every 2 weeks at six dose levels: 0.01, 0.1, 0.3, 1.5, 3 and 10 mg/kg. Among the 50 to 55 dose-escalation patients, about 20 had hepatocellular carcinoma, roughly 15 melanoma, 9 renal cell carcinoma and 9 head and neck cancer. In the dose-escalation cohort, roughly 80% of patients were male, and the mean age was approximately 60 years, with a range of roughly 20 to 80. Prior anti-PD-1, anti-PD-L1 or anti-CTLA-4 therapy was permitted, and checkpoint inhibitors had been received by around 39% of dose-escalation patients. Partial responses occurred in three dose-escalation patients, of whom one had hepatocellular carcinoma and two had cutaneous melanoma. Peripheral TCRbeta sequencing was intended to test whether TCR sequence diversity was altered and clonal T-cell expansion was caused by ivuxolimab. The paper describes the monotherapy dose-escalation part (N of about 47 patients) of the phase I trial of ivuxolimab.

The trial excluded patients who had a history of autoimmune disease or were on systemic immunosuppression. In every dose cohort, peripheral blood was drawn for TCR sequencing at baseline, cycle 4 day 1, and cycle 7 day 1. Samples came from an open-label, multicenter, first-in-human phase I dose-escalation trial of ivuxolimab. Adults with locally advanced or metastatic melanoma, renal cell carcinoma, hepatocellular carcinoma or head and neck squamous cell carcinoma were enrolled in the trial. Before TCR sequencing, CD4+ T cells and CD8+ T cells from peripheral blood were sorted into separate populations. This clone was picked up a small number of times. Its binding antigen is unknown. The germline gene is not matched at one end of the junction; a read error may be the cause. What the work shows at the level of the full study, not this receptor alone: Low levels of normalized T-cell clonal expansion were also seen in some patients who did not respond. After ivuxolimab, CD8+ T cells had more expanded clones than CD4+ T cells on average. At doses from 0.1 to 3.0 mg/kg, clonal expansion was seen in both CD4+ and CD8+ blood T cells between baseline and week 6. The antigen specificity of the clonally expanded peripheral T cells was not determined. Partial responders in the 0.1-3.0 mg/kg groups had among the lowest normalized peripheral clonal expansion, especially among CD8+ T cells.

To sequence the TCRbeta CDR3 region, genomic DNA was isolated from the sorted cells. The immunoSEQ Assay was used to sequence the TCRbeta CDR3 regions. TCRdb obtained this table from immuneACCESS and retained in-frame rearrangements with V and J assigned. These tables miss some clones; where compared with another copy, unresolved V genes account for less than half of the shortfall, and the remainder is unexplained. The sample contains roughly 23,000 clones, roughly four fifths of them found a single time. The ten largest clones capture roughly half of the sample. The sequence was obtained from an adult with an advanced solid tumor such as melanoma, head and neck, liver or kidney cancer. The input for sequencing was CD4+ or CD8+ T cells sorted from blood, taken in a trial of the OX40 agonist ivuxolimab.

The CDR3 sequence is CASSQESNEGANTEAFF. The base sequence is TGCGCCAGCAGCCAAGAGTCGAATGAGGGGGCGAACACTGAAGCTTTCTTT. The chain is assembled from TRBV7-2 and TRBJ1-1; 7 bases in the middle match TRBD1. The germline V gene gives CDR1 as SGHTA and CDR2 as FQGNSA. The CDR3 starts with the cysteine, ends with the phenylalanine, and has 17 residues. Only the CDR3 DNA is retained, 51 bases long and in frame from the first base.